This T cell receptor (beta chain) comes out of a study of T cells in Graves' hyperthyroidism and ophthalmopathy. Trimming stripped 5 bases from V and 4 bases from J, with 17 bases between. Per the germline V gene, CDR1 is SNHLY and CDR2 is FYNNEI. This CDR3 has 16 amino acids. TCR beta CDR3 region amplification was performed from RNA transcripts. When the TCR CDR3 underwent first-round RT-PCR, the HTBI primer set was used. TCRdb processed the multiplex PCR reads anew with MiXCR; each CDR3 protein has one entry. The repertoire holds some 600,000 distinct CDR3 sequences, under 60% seen once, with roughly 8.2% in the top ten.

The chain couples TRBV2 to TRBJ2-2; no reliable D call. Sequences were obtained from peripheral blood or thyroid tissue (not recorded which). This receptor was obtained from a woman between 18 and 30 years old with Graves' hyperthyroidism. This CDR3 is CASSSQNTYLTGELFF. The CDR3 DNA reads TGTGCCAGCAGTTCTCAGAATACCTACCTCACCGGGGAGCTGTTTTTT. Variable domain in full (rest from reference TRBV2 and TRBJ2-2): EPEVTQTPSHQVTQMGQEVILRCVPISNHLYFYWYRQILGQKVEFLVSFYNNEISEKSEIFDDQFSVERPDGSNFTLKIRSTKLEDSAMYFCASSSQNTYLTGELFFGEGSRLTVL.